This TCR delta chain was recovered during a study of gamma-delta chains in newborns, infants, children. At the level of the study: Microbial exposure reportedly drives polyclonal innate γδ T cell expansion after birth.

This clone was observed a handful of times. Other DNA sequences in the sample encode the same CDR3. Germline CDR1 GEAIGNYY, CDR2 EKD. This CDR3 has 18 amino acids. V was clipped by 0 bases and J by 0 bases, with 11 bases between them. TCRdb re-called the reads via CATT. Of 15,000 or so delta-chain clones in the sample, 7.3% are singletons; the top ten hold around 22%. This receptor was identified in a child who was a newborn, infant or young child, either healthy, febrile or measles-vaccinated (not recorded which). Source material: blood. The rearrangement joins TRDV2 to TRDJ3, with D maybe TRDD3 (6 bases). The CDR3 loop is CACDTLGGSSWDTRQMFF. The CDR3 DNA follows: TGTGCCTGTGACACCTTGGGGGGGAGCTCCTGGGACACCCGACAGATGTTTTTC.